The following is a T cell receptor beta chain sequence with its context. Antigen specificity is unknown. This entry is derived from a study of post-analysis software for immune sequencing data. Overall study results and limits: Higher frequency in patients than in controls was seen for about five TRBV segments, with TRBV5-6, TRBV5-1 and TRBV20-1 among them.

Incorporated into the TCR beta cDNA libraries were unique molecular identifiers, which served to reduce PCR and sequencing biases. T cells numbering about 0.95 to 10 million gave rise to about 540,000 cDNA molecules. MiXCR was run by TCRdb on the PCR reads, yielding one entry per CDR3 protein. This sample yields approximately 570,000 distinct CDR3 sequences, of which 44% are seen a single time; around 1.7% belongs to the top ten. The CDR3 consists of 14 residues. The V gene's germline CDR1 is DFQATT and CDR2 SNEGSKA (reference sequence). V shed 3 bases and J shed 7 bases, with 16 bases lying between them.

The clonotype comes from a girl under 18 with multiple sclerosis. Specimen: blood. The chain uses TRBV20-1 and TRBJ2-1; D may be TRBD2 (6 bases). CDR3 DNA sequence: TGCAGTGCTAGGGAGGGGTCTTCCAAAAATGAGCAGTTCTTC. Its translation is CSAREGSSKNEQFF.